A selection of T cell receptor beta chains follows, all from one sample in a study of blood T cell repertoires in COVID-19. Sequencing used immunoSEQ multiplex PCR; TCRdb keeps in-frame clones, though not all of them. The data show some 310,000 clones, with roughly 87% seen just once and 1% held by the top ten. The source material was peripheral blood. These receptors originate from a man aged 50 to 60 with active or convalescent COVID-19. The CDR3 runs from the conserved cysteine through the conserved F or W. The D gene is left open where the match is weak. Clone size is stated in some rows and not others, as once, few, many or a class when expanded.

V	D	J	size	DNA	CDR3
TRBV5-1	.	TRBJ1-2	.	TGCGCCAGCAGCCCGAAAGTAGGCAGGGTTAACTATGGCTACACCTTC	CASSPKVGRVNYGYTF
TRBV3-1/TRBV3-2	.	TRBJ2-7	.	TGTGCCAGCAGAAACGCGGGCTCATCCTACGAGCAGTACTTC	CASRNAGSSYEQYF
TRBV29-1	.	TRBJ2-5	.	TGCAGCGTAGAAGACAGGGGACTACGGGAAACCCAGTACTTC	CSVEDRGLRETQYF
TRBV4-2	TRBD2	TRBJ2-7	once	TGTGCCAGCAGCCAAGGAGCGGGGGGACCTAACTACGAGCAGTACTTC	CASSQGAGGPNYEQYF
TRBV19	.	TRBJ1-1	.	TGTGCCAGTAGTTCCAGAGGGAACACTGAAGCTTTCTTT	CASSSRGNTEAFF
TRBV5-4	.	TRBJ2-5	.	TGTGCCAGCAGCAGGGGGGGGGCGGGCGGGGAGACCCAGTACTTC	CASSRGGAGGETQYF
TRBV7-8	TRBD1	TRBJ2-2	.	TGTGCCAGCCAAAGCCCCGGGACAGTAAACACCGGGGAGCTGTTTTTT	CASQSPGTVNTGELFF
TRBV6-5	.	TRBJ1-5	.	TGTGCCAGCAGCCGTGACAGGAACCAGCCCCAGCATTTT	CASSRDRNQPQHF
TRBV4-1	TRBD1	TRBJ1-5	.	TGCGCCAGCAGCCAAGAGAGGACAGGGTATCAGCCCCAGCATTTT	CASSQERTGYQPQHF
TRBV4-2	TRBD2	TRBJ2-5	.	TGTGCCAGCAGCCAAGCTGGGTCTAGCGGGGGGAGGGGTCAAGAGACCCAGTACTTC	CASSQAGSSGGRGQETQYF
TRBV5-6	TRBD1	TRBJ2-2	.	TGTGCCAGCAGCTCCGGGACAGCGAACACCGGGGAGCTGTTTTTT	CASSSGTANTGELFF
TRBV6-2/TRBV6-3	.	TRBJ1-5	.	TGTGCCAGCAGTTTCGAGGAGGGAGGCCAGCCCCAGCATTTT	CASSFEEGGQPQHF
TRBV4-3	.	TRBJ1-4	.	TGCGCCAGCAGCCTTAGGACAGCTGGGTATGAAAAACTGTTTTTT	CASSLRTAGYEKLFF
TRBV4-1	.	TRBJ1-1	.	TGCGCCAGCAGCCAAGAAACAGGCCTTGAAGCTTTCTTT	CASSQETGLEAFF
TRBV18	.	TRBJ2-2	.	TGTGCCAGCTCACCCGCAGGGACTTTCGCCGGGGAGCTGTTTTTT	CASSPAGTFAGELFF
TRBV11-2	.	TRBJ1-1	.	TGTGCCAGCAGCTTAAGGGAACTACGGGGTGAAGCTTTCTTT	CASSLRELRGEAFF
TRBV24-1	TRBD2	TRBJ2-7	.	TGTGCCACCAGTGATAGTGGCGGGGGCTACGAGCAGTACTTC	CATSDSGGGYEQYF
TRBV28	.	TRBJ2-7	.	TGTGCCAGCAGCCCTTACGCGTCCGAGCAGTACTTC	CASSPYASEQYF
TRBV15	.	TRBJ2-1	.	TGTGCCACCAGCAGAGGACAGGCCCAACCCGATAATGAGCAGTTCTTC	CATSRGQAQPDNEQFF
TRBV3-1/TRBV3-2	.	TRBJ2-5	.	TGTGCCAGCAGCCAAGGGCGGCAAGAGACCCAGTACTTC	CASSQGRQETQYF
TRBV4-1	TRBD1	TRBJ2-7	.	TGCGCCAGCAGCCAGGATACAGGGGCCGAGCAGTACTTC	CASSQDTGAEQYF
TRBV7-2	.	TRBJ2-1	.	TGTGCCAGCAGCGCGAGACCGGGGAGATTCCCATCCTCCTACAATGAGCAGTTCTTC	CASSARPGRFPSSYNEQFF
TRBV2	TRBD1	TRBJ2-3	.	TGTGCCAGTCGACAGGGGTTGGATAGTAATACGCAGTATTTT	CASRQGLDSNTQYF
TRBV12-3/TRBV12-4	.	TRBJ1-5	.	TGTGCCAGCAGTTTAGAGGACAGCAGTCCCCAGCATTTT	CASSLEDSSPQHF
TRBV5-8	TRBD2	TRBJ2-1	.	TGTGCCAGCAGCTTGGCTCTAGCGGGAGGCATCTATGAGCAGTTCTTC	CASSLALAGGIYEQFF
TRBV2	.	TRBJ1-1	.	TGTGCCAGCACCCGGGCCCGACAGGAGAACACTGAAGCTTTCTTT	CASTRARQENTEAFF
TRBV10-3	TRBD1	TRBJ1-2	.	TGTGCCATCAGTGAGGAGGGGGCGACCTATGGCTACACCTTC	CAISEEGATYGYTF
TRBV7-9	.	TRBJ1-1	.	TGTGCCAGCAGCTTAGTGGGACAAGAAGCTTTCTTT	CASSLVGQEAFF
TRBV3-1/TRBV3-2	.	TRBJ1-6	once	TGTGCCAGCAGCCTCTCAGGAGAGGGCCCACCCCTCCACTTT	CASSLSGEGPPLHF